Listed here are 8 T cell receptor beta chains from one sample, sequenced in a study of blood T cell repertoires in COVID-19. Using immunoSEQ multiplex PCR, the repertoire was profiled, and TCRdb retains in-frame clones only, with some absent. The profile shows approximately 280,000 clones, approximately 88% of them singletons. Sequencing used peripheral blood. The receptors derive from a man between 18 and 29 years old with active or convalescent COVID-19.

The chain joins TRBV5-1 to TRBJ2-7; TRBD1 might be the D (6 bases). The CDR3 is made up of 13 amino acids. The V gene's germline CDR1 is SGHRS and CDR2 YFSETQ. The germline V and J ends were trimmed by 7 bases and 1 base, with 12 bases remaining between them. In DNA, the CDR3 is TGCGCCAGCTCGCCCCAGGGGTCCTACGAGCAGTACTTC. This translates into CASSPQGSYEQYF.

The V call is TRBV21-1, the J call TRBJ1-3. TRBV21-1 is recorded as a pseudogene. CDR3 length: 14 amino acids. CDR3 in amino acids: CASSGSGSGNTIYF. The CDR3 DNA sequence: TGTGCCAGCAGCGGCTCGGGCTCTGGAAACACCATATATTTT.

The chain joins TRBV27 to TRBJ1-1; tentatively, D is TRBD1 (6 bases). The germline V gene has CDR1 MNHEY and CDR2 SMNVEV (reference sequence). There are 16 residues in the CDR3. Trimming stripped 5 bases from V and 5 bases from J, with 21 bases between. CDR3 amino acids: CASSPASGRGRTEAFF. CDR3 DNA: TGTGCCAGCAGTCCAGCGTCCGGCAGGGGAAGGACTGAAGCTTTCTTT.

The CDR3 DNA follows: TGTGCCAGCAGCCAAGGCGGGGGGGCCTTAGATACGCAGTATTTT. Translated: CASSQGGGALDTQYF. The chain is built from TRBV3-1 (or the pseudogene TRBV3-2) and TRBJ2-3; 9 positions match TRBD2. The V gene end was trimmed by 1 base and the J gene end by 5 bases; junction bases not matched to a gene: 4. This CDR3 comprises 15 residues. Germline V gene sequence: CDR1 LGHDT, CDR2 YNNKEL (reference sequence).

The chain carries TRBV6-5 and TRBJ2-7; maybe TRBD1 (6 bases). V was trimmed by 3 bases and J by 8 bases, leaving 8 bases between them. This CDR3 is built from 11 residues. From germline, CDR1 is MNHEY and CDR2 SVGAGI. CDR3 DNA: TGTGCCAGCAGTTATCAGGGGAAGCAGTACTTC. This translates into CASSYQGKQYF.

The CDR3 here is CATSNSGPQETQYF. CDR3 DNA: TGTGCCACCTCCAATAGCGGGCCCCAAGAGACCCAGTACTTC. V and J are TRBV27 and TRBJ2-5, with 7 positions matching TRBD2. The CDR3 consists of 14 residues. Per germline, CDR1 MNHEY and CDR2 SMNVEV (reference sequence). The V gene end was trimmed by 10 bases and the J gene end by 1 base; junction bases not matched to a gene: 9.

This chain links TRBV2 with TRBJ2-3; 9 bases fit TRBD2. CDR3 length: 15 residues. Germline V gene data show CDR1 as SNHLY and CDR2 as FYNNEI. V lost 5 bases and J lost 1; bases outside the gene matches: 4. CDR3 loop: CASSLQRGGTDTQYF. In DNA, the CDR3 is TGTGCCAGCAGTCTTCAGCGGGGGGGCACAGATACGCAGTATTTT.

Details on this clone: Germline and junction disagree at one end, which may indicate a read error. The chain is built from TRBV10-3 and TRBJ1-4; no clear D. Germline CDR1 is ENHRY and CDR2 is SYGVKD. This CDR3 is 13 amino acids long. CDR3 bases: TGTGCCATCAGTGTGGGTTTGAGGGAAAAGCTGTTTTTT. Its translation is CAISVGLREKLFF.